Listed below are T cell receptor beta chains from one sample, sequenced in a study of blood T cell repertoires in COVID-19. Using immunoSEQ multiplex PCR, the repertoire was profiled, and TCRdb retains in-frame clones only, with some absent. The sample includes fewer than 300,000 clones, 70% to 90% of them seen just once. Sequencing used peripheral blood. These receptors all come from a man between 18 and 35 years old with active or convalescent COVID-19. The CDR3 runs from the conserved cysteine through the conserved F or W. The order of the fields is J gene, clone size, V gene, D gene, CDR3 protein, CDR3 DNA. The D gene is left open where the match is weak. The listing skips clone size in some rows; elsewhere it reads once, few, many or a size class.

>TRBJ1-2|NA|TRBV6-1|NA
CASSEGRRYGYTF
TGTGCCAGCAGTGAAGGGCGGCGATATGGCTACACCTTC
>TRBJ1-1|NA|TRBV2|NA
CASSFGQGGTEAFF
TGTGCCAGCAGTTTCGGGCAGGGCGGCACTGAAGCTTTCTTT
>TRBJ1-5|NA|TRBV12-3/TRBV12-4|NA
CASSPTGKPQHF
TGTGCCAGCAGCCCTACAGGGAAGCCCCAGCATTTT
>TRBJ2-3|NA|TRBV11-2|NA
CASSLAYRTDTQYF
TGTGCCAGCAGCTTAGCCTACAGGACAGATACGCAGTATTTT
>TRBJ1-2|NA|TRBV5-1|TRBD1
CASSQQSTGPHGYTF
TGCGCCAGCAGCCAACAATCGACAGGGCCCCATGGCTACACCTTC
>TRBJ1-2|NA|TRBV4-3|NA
CASSHRGDGNYGYTF
TGCGCCAGCAGCCATCGGGGGGACGGGAACTATGGCTACACCTTC
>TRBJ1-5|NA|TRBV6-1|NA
CASSVLQGQGVGGYQPQHF
TGTGCCAGCAGTGTACTCCAAGGGCAAGGAGTAGGAGGGTATCAGCCCCAGCATTTT
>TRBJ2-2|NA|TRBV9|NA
CASSELWPGELFF
TGTGCCAGCAGCGAATTATGGCCTGGGGAGCTGTTTTTT
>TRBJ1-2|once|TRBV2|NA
CASIFQGHGYTF
TGTGCCAGCATATTCCAGGGTCATGGCTACACCTTC
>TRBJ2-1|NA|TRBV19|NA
CASSTPGDSYNEQFF
TGTGCCAGTAGTACCCCAGGGGACTCCTACAATGAGCAGTTCTTC
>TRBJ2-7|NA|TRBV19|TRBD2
CASQGTSGSSYEQYF
TGTGCCAGTCAGGGGACTAGCGGGAGCTCCTACGAGCAGTACTTC
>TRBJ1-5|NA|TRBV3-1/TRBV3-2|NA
CASSHGVDGWHQPQHF
TGTGCCAGCAGCCACGGGGTTGATGGGTGGCATCAGCCCCAGCATTTT
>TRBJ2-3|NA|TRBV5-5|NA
CASSLDGSTDTQYF
TGTGCCAGCAGCTTGGACGGGAGCACAGATACGCAGTATTTT
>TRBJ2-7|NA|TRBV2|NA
CASSDEGWRYEQYF
TGTGCCAGCAGTGATGAGGGTTGGAGGTACGAGCAGTACTTC
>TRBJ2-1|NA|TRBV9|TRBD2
CASSAGGRLYNEQFF
TGTGCCAGCAGCGCGGGAGGGCGCCTTTACAATGAGCAGTTCTTC
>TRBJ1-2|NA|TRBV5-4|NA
CASWVGGQGGYTF
TGTGCCAGCTGGGTGGGGGGTCAGGGTGGCTACACCTTC